This TCR beta chain derives from a study of control samples from healthy donors and cancer patients. Using immunoSEQ multiplex PCR, the repertoire was profiled, and TCRdb retains in-frame clones only, with some absent. Of 55,000 to 65,000 clones in the sample, 80% to 90% were seen once. The J segment lost 0 bases and the V segment lost 3 bases, leaving 8 bases of the junction unmatched. The CDR3 has 18 residues. Germline V lookup: CDR1 SGHRS, CDR2 YFSETQ. The chain carries TRBV5-1 and TRBJ2-2; 10 bases agree with TRBD1. Input material: PBMCs. The source of this sequence is a woman aged 55-69 years with lung cancer. CDR3 amino acids: CASSYRDRGPANTGELFF. The CDR3 DNA sequence: TGCGCCAGCAGCTACCGGGACAGGGGACCCGCGAACACCGGGGAGCTGTTTTTT.